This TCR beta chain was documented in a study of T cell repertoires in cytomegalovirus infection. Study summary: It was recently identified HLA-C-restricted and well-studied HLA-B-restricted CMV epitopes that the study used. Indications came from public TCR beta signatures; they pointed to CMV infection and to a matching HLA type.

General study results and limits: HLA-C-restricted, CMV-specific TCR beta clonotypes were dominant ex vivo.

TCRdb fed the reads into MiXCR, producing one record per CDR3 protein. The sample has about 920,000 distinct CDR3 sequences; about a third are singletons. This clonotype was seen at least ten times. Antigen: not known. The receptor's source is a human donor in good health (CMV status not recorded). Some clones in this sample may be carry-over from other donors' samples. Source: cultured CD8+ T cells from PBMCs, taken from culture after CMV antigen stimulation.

This chain's CDR3 is CASSPPLGGSDTGELFF. The CDR3 DNA reads as TGTGCCAGCAGCCCCCCACTTGGGGGTTCGGACACCGGGGAGCTGTTTTTT. The rearrangement links TRBV7-2 to TRBJ2-2; the D gene could be TRBD1 or TRBD2 (5 bases each). CDR1 is SGHTA, CDR2 FQGNSA, per germline. V gave up 5 bases and J gave up 3 bases, with 19 bases separating them. The CDR3 loop spans 17 amino acids.